What follows describes a single TCR beta chain. Its antigen is unidentified. The controls, all healthy donors, were matched for age and sex. TEMRA cells were FACS-enriched, and CD8+ and CD4+ T cells were isolated negatively. The RNA, roughly 0.45 to 1 ug, was put through reverse transcription using random hexamers. Amplification of TCR beta CDR3 spanned 54 Vbeta and 13 Jbeta via immunoSEQ multiplex PCR. In TCRdb, the immunoSEQ multiplex PCR reads were re-called with MiXCR into one record per CDR3 protein. The repertoire holds tens of thousands of distinct CDR3 sequences, with just under 95% as singletons. The sample belongs to a study of CD8 T cells in Susac syndrome. Whole-study findings and limits: A relatively small number of individuals underwent TCR sequencing and HLA analysis.

This CDR3 has 16 amino acids. CDR1 and CDR2 (germline): SEHNR, FQNEAQ (reference sequence). V lost 5 bases to trimming and J lost 4 bases; unmatched junction nucleotides: 12. This rearrangement joins TRBV7-9 to TRBJ1-2, with TRBD1 matching over 8 bases. Sequenced input: CD8+ T cells from PBMCs. The clonotype comes from a human donor in good health. This CDR3 reads CASSPVTGDHFYGYTF. For the CDR3, the DNA is TGTGCCAGCAGCCCCGTGACAGGGGACCACTTCTATGGCTACACCTTC.